The source of this TCR beta chain is a study of cytomegalovirus exposure and HLA in healthy donors. Trimming left V 0 bases short and J 4 bases short, with 7 bases between. The CDR3 has 13 amino acids. Germline assignment: CDR1 LNHNV and CDR2 YYDKDF (reference sequence). 60 Vbeta and 13 Jbeta primers were used in PCR. Profiled with immunoSEQ multiplex PCR; TCRdb holds only in-frame clones, not every one. Of 190,000 or so clones in the sample, roughly 80% are singletons; the top ten hold approximately 6.5%. This clone was detected a few times. The sequencing sample was made of PBMCs. The chain carries TRBV15 and TRBJ2-7; no clear D gene. This sequence originates from a woman between 45 and 65 years old in good health and CMV-seropositive. The DNA for the CDR3 is TGTGCCACCAGCAGAGATGGGCTATACGAGCAGTACTTC. Its translation is CATSRDGLYEQYF.